The rows below give T cell receptor beta chains drawn from one sample of a study of cytomegalovirus exposure and HLA in healthy donors. Repertoires were generated with immunoSEQ multiplex PCR, while TCRdb's copy carries only in-frame clones and drops some. The sample has around 120,000 clones, over 70% seen once. Sequencing was done on a sample of PBMCs. These receptors were taken from a woman aged 35 to 49 in good health and CMV-seronegative. The CDR3 runs from the conserved cysteine through the conserved F or W. D genes are given only for firm matches. Expanded clones are given a class, and other clones once, few, many or no size at all.

j_call d_call v_call clone_size cdr3_nt cdr3_aa
TRBJ1-3 NA TRBV14 NA TGTGCCAGCAGCATCAGAGGGAACGGAAACACCATATATTTT CASSIRGNGNTIYF
TRBJ1-2 TRBD1 TRBV18 NA TGTGCCAGCTCTGGGGACAGGTCTGGCTACACCTTC CASSGDRSGYTF
TRBJ1-4 NA TRBV7-9 NA TGTGCCAGCAGCCCGACAGGCGTAGGTAGTGAAAAACTGTTTTTT CASSPTGVGSEKLFF
TRBJ2-2 TRBD2 TRBV5-5 NA TGTGCCAGCAGCTCACTAGCGGAGATCACCGGGGAGCTGTTTTTT CASSSLAEITGELFF
TRBJ2-7 NA TRBV18 NA TGTGCCAGAAAGAACAGGGTCCCGAAACCTTACTCCTACGAGCAGTACTTC CARKNRVPKPYSYEQYF
TRBJ2-5 NA TRBV6-1 once TGTGCCTTCTCCCCGGCGGGACTAGAGACCCAGTACTTC CAFSPAGLETQYF
TRBJ2-5 TRBD2 TRBV5-1 NA TGCGCCAGCAGCTTTAGGTTTTGGGACTATAAAGAGACCCAGTACTTC CASSFRFWDYKETQYF
TRBJ1-1 NA TRBV7-9 NA TGTGCCAACGGGGCGCCGGGGGGCCCTGAAGCTTTCTTT CANGAPGGPEAFF
TRBJ2-3 NA TRBV4-1 few TGCGCCAGCAGCAGAGAAGGGGGTCTCACAGATACGCAGTATTTT CASSREGGLTDTQYF
TRBJ2-3 NA TRBV7-6 NA TGTGCCAGCAGCTCCGGGGACACAGATACGCAGTATTTT CASSSGDTDTQYF
TRBJ2-5 TRBD2 TRBV5-1 NA TGCGCCAGCAGCTTGGCTACTAGCGGGGGTCCCCAAGAGACCCAGTACTTC CASSLATSGGPQETQYF
TRBJ2-3 NA TRBV27 NA TGTGCCAGCACGCGGCCAGGGACAGATACGCAGTATTTT CASTRPGTDTQYF
TRBJ1-6 NA TRBV21-1 few TGTGCCAGCAGCAAACGAGTTTCACCCCTCCACTTT CASSKRVSPLHF
TRBJ2-2 NA TRBV14 once TGTGCCAGCAGCCACAAGAACACCGGGGAGCTGTTTTTT CASSHKNTGELFF
TRBJ1-1 NA TRBV29-1 few TGCAGCTCAACCCCGGGACTTAAGGATGATGAAGCTTTCTTT CSSTPGLKDDEAFF
TRBJ2-1 NA TRBV4-2 NA TGTGCCAGCAGCCAGATTGAAAGGGGCGATGAGCAGTTCTTC CASSQIERGDEQFF
TRBJ2-1 TRBD2 TRBV7-9 NA TGTGCCAGCAGCTTGGGGGGGAGAGGGGAATACAATGAGCAGTTCTTC CASSLGGRGEYNEQFF